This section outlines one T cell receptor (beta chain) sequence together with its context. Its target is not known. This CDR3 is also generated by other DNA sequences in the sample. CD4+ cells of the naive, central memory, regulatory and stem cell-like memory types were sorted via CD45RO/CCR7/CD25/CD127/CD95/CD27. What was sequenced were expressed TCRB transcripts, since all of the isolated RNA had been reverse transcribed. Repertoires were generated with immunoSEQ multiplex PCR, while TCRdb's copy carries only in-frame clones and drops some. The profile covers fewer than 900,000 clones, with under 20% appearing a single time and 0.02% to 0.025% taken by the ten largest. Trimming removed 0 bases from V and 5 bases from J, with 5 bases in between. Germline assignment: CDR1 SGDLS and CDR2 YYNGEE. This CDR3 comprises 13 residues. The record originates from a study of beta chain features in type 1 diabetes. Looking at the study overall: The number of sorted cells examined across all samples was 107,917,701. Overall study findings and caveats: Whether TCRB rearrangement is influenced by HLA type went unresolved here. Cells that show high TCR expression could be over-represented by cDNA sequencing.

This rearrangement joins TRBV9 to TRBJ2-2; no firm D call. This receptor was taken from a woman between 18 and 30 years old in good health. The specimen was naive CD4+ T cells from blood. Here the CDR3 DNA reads TGTGCCAGCAGCGTAGGGCTTACCGGGGAGCTGTTTTTT. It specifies CASSVGLTGELFF.